These 29 T cell receptor beta chains were all obtained from the same sample, sequenced in a study of blood T cell repertoires in COVID-19. Sequencing used immunoSEQ multiplex PCR; TCRdb keeps in-frame clones, though not all of them. The sample contains under 150,000 clones, about 89% of which appear only once. Sequenced: peripheral blood. All receptors come from a middle-aged man with active or convalescent COVID-19.

The chain couples TRBV5-4 to TRBJ2-7, with 7 bases aligning to TRBD2. With 4 bases clipped from V and 6 bases from J, the junction kept 13 bases outside the gene matches. Germline V lookup: CDR1 SGHNT, CDR2 YYREEE (reference sequence). CDR3 length: 15 amino acids. CDR3 bases: TGTGCCAGCAGCGCGGGACTACCTGGAGGTGGCGAGCAGTACTTC. Translating it yields CASSAGLPGGGEQYF.

This chain links TRBV5-1 with TRBJ2-7; D uncertain. This CDR3 has 12 amino acids. CDR1 is SGHRS, CDR2 YFSETQ, per germline. Trimming stripped 0 bases from V and 4 bases from J, with 5 bases between. The CDR3 nucleotides are TGCGCCAGCAGCTTGGACAGATACGAGCAGTACTTC. Its protein is CASSLDRYEQYF.

The table lists this clone with a count of one. The rearrangement links TRBV7-9 to TRBJ1-1; unclear D gene. With 0 bases removed from V and 1 base from J, the gap between germline ends came to 9 bases. CDR1 SEHNR and CDR2 FQNEAQ come from the germline V gene (reference sequence). CDR3 length equals 15 residues. The CDR3 reads CASSLAPTPNTEAFF. CDR3 DNA: TGTGCCAGCAGCTTAGCGCCGACACCGAACACTGAAGCTTTCTTT.

The gene calls are TRBV5-1 and TRBJ1-2; no clear D gene. The germline CDR1 and CDR2 sequences are SGHRS and YFSETQ. CDR3 length: 18 amino acids. The V and J ends lost 0 bases and 5 bases respectively, with 23 bases between them. The CDR3 region has the DNA TGCGCCAGCAGCTTGGTCTCCGCGGATCCCCGAGGGATGTATGGCTACACCTTC. This sequence encodes CASSLVSADPRGMYGYTF. Based on the CDR3 plus reference TRBV5-1 and TRBJ1-2, the full variable domain is KAGVTQTPRYLIKTRGQQVTLSCSPISGHRSVSWYQQTPGQGLQFLFEYFSETQRNKGNFPGRFSGRQFSNSRSEMNVSTLELGDSALYLCASSLVSADPRGMYGYTFGSGTRLTVV.

The chain has TRBV6-2 or TRBV6-3 and TRBJ2-7, with D perhaps TRBD1 (5 bases). The germline CDR1 and CDR2 sequences are MNHEY and SVGEGT. This CDR3 is built from 15 residues. Deletions cut 2 bases from V and 3 bases from J, with 14 bases between. The CDR3 protein is CASSYLDRTHYEQYF. The CDR3 coding sequence is TGTGCCAGCAGTTACCTCGACAGAACCCACTACGAGCAGTACTTC.

Comment on this clone: One end of the junction varies from germline; a read error may be responsible. This sequence joins TRBV5-8 and TRBJ2-1; 7 bases are shared with TRBD2. The V gene's germline CDR1 is SGHTS and CDR2 YDEGEE. The CDR3 has 14 amino acids. CDR3 region: CASSPWGGGNGQFF. The CDR3 nucleotides read TGTGCCAGCAGCCCTTGGGGGGGTGGGAATGGGCAGTTCTTC.

This sequence joins TRBV7-2 and TRBJ2-4; 7 bases align to TRBD1. J was trimmed by 6 bases and V by 5 bases; bases with no gene match: 10. From germline, CDR1 is SGHTA and CDR2 FQGNSA. This CDR3 has 15 amino acids. The CDR3 region is CASSVPPRDRNIQYF. CDR3 nucleotide sequence: TGTGCCAGCAGCGTTCCCCCCCGGGACAGAAACATTCAGTACTTC. The whole variable domain, remainder taken from reference TRBV7-2 and TRBJ2-4, is GAGVSQSPSNKVTEKGKDVELRCDPISGHTALYWYRQSLGQGLEFLIYFQGNSAPDKSGLPSDRFSAERTGGSVSTLTIQRTQQEDSAVYLCASSVPPRDRNIQYFGAGTRLSVL.

The chain is built from TRBV6-4 and TRBJ2-5, with no clear D. The CDR3 covers 11 residues. Germline V lookup: CDR1 MRHNA, CDR2 SNTAGT. V lost 4 bases and J 4 bases, leaving 4 bases between the germline ends. This CDR3 is CASSGGETQYF. CDR3 DNA sequence: TGTGCCAGCAGTGGAGGAGAGACCCAGTACTTC.

The chain combines TRBV24-1 with TRBJ2-1; D gene unclear. The germline gives CDR1 KGHDR, CDR2 SFDVKD. CDR3 length: 15 amino acids. V was pared by 0 bases and J by 9 bases, with 14 bases between. The CDR3 DNA follows: TGTGCCACCAGTGATTTGTGGGCAGAAGAAGTTGAGCAGTTCTTC. Encoded protein: CATSDLWAEEVEQFF.

This chain links TRBV19 with TRBJ2-2, with TRBD1 identical over 12 bases. This CDR3 is built from 15 residues. V lost 9 bases and J lost 3; bases outside the gene matches: 5. CDR1 and CDR2 from the germline V gene are LNHDA and SQIVND (reference sequence). CDR3 protein: CASRDRGLYTGELFF. The CDR3 region has the DNA TGTGCCAGCCGGGACAGGGGGCTGTACACCGGGGAGCTGTTTTTT.

This rearrangement joins TRBV10-3 to TRBJ2-1; TRBD2 agrees at 8 bases. The germline V gene has CDR1 ENHRY and CDR2 SYGVKD. The CDR3 length is 16 residues. With V trimmed by 2 bases and J by 9 bases, 12 bases remained unmatched. CDR3 residues: CAISEPTGTSIPEQFF. CDR3 coding DNA: TGTGCCATCAGTGAGCCTACCGGGACTAGTATCCCTGAGCAGTTCTTC.

This clone has only a few counts. The chain has TRBV6-2 or TRBV6-3 and TRBJ1-5; D remains unclear. Germline V gene lookup returns CDR1 MNHEY and CDR2 SVGEGT. Trimming cost V 6 bases and J 9 bases, with 21 bases left between them. There are 15 residues in the CDR3. CDR3 amino acids: CASSPGRRRNMPQHF. The CDR3 coding sequence is TGTGCCAGCAGCCCAGGACGGAGGAGGAATATGCCCCAGCATTTT.

This clone was recorded a few times. This chain connects TRBV27 to TRBJ2-3, with TRBD1 identical over 12 bases. The V gene's germline CDR1 is MNHEY and CDR2 SMNVEV (reference sequence). The CDR3 length is 18 residues. After removal of 5 bases from V and 5 bases from J, the junction contained 14 bases not matched to a gene. CDR3 protein: CASSTTGTGGFLIDTQYF. The CDR3 nucleotides are TGTGCCAGCAGTACCACCGGGACAGGGGGCTTTTTGATAGATACGCAGTATTTT.

The CDR3 loop is CASSLRARGQLSNQPQHF. CDR3 coding DNA: TGTGCCAGCAGCTTACGGGCCCGTGGACAGCTAAGCAATCAGCCCCAGCATTTT. This chain joins TRBV7-6 and TRBJ1-5; tentative D call: TRBD1 (6 bases). In germline, CDR1 is SGHVS, CDR2 FNYEAQ. V lost 2 bases, J lost 1 base, and 18 bases lay in between. The CDR3 contains 18 residues.

This chain joins TRBV4-1 and TRBJ1-1; tentative D call: TRBD1 (6 bases). V was trimmed by 3 bases and J by 2 bases, leaving 16 bases between them. This CDR3 is built from 16 residues. Germline V gene sequence: CDR1 MGHRA, CDR2 YSYEKL. DNA of the CDR3: TGCGCCAGCAGCCACGAAAGTAGGGGACACAACACTGAAGCTTTCTTT. This translates into CASSHESRGHNTEAFF.

Only a few counts were recorded for this clone. The chain couples TRBV7-2 to TRBJ2-7, with D perhaps matching TRBD1 (5 bases). CDR1 SGHTA and CDR2 FQGNSA come from the germline V gene. This CDR3 contains 14 residues. Trimming left V 1 base short and J 10 bases short, with 17 bases between. The CDR3, as DNA: TGTGCCAGCAGCTTAGGTGACAGCAGGGCGGATCAGTACTTC. It is translated as CASSLGDSRADQYF.

This chain connects TRBV6-1 to TRBJ2-5; TRBD2 aligns across 8 bases. The length of the CDR3 is 16 residues. Germline V CDR1 and CDR2: MNHNS, SASEGT. V lost 3 bases, J lost 2 bases, and 8 bases stayed unmatched. CDR3 sequence (DNA): TGTGCCAGCAGTGATCTGGCGGGGGGTGGTCAAGAGACCCAGTACTTC. This sequence encodes CASSDLAGGGQETQYF.

This clone appeared once. The rearrangement uses TRBV2 and TRBJ1-2; D is perhaps TRBD1 (5 bases). CDR3 length: 14 residues. V lost 6 bases and J 7 bases, leaving 18 bases between the germline ends. Germline V gives CDR1 SNHLY, CDR2 FYNNEI. The CDR3 spells CASSVNQGRGGYTF. The DNA for the CDR3 is TGTGCCAGCAGCGTAAACCAGGGAAGAGGTGGCTACACCTTC.

The rearrangement links TRBV28 to TRBJ2-7; TRBD1 aligns across 10 bases. The V segment lost 5 bases and the J segment 3 bases; nucleotides outside the gene matches: 7. CDR1 is MDHEN and CDR2 is SYDVKM in the germline V gene. This CDR3 region has 15 residues. In DNA, the CDR3 is TGTGCCAGCAGTGGCGCCGGGACAGGGGACTACGAGCAGTACTTC. Its translation: CASSGAGTGDYEQYF.

The chain is built from TRBV3-1 (or the pseudogene TRBV3-2) and TRBJ2-1; 7 bases map to TRBD2. Germline CDR1 LGHDT, CDR2 YNNKEL (reference sequence). V lost 3 bases and J lost 7; bases outside the gene matches: 12. The CDR3 contains 16 residues. The CDR3 here is CASSHPGLPKINEQFF. In nucleotides, the CDR3 is TGTGCCAGCAGCCATCCGGGACTACCGAAAATTAATGAGCAGTTCTTC.

The J gene is TRBJ2-7, the V gene TRBV5-1; maybe TRBD2 (5 bases). This CDR3 has 13 amino acids. Germline CDR1 reads SGHRS; CDR2 reads YFSETQ. V was trimmed by 0 bases and J by 6 bases, leaving 10 bases between them. CDR3 nucleotides: TGCGCCAGCAGCTTGGGGGGAGTTCTCGAGCAGTACTTC. Translating it yields CASSLGGVLEQYF.

DNA for the CDR3: TGTGCCAGCAGCGGGGGCGAAGTTTCACCCCTCCACTTT. Protein sequence: CASSGGEVSPLHF. The V call is TRBV9, the J call TRBJ1-6, with D tentatively TRBD1 (5 bases). The CDR3 spans 13 residues. The V gene lost 3 bases and the J gene lost 9 bases, with 10 bases spanning the gap. Germline CDR1 and CDR2: SGDLS and YYNGEE. Full variable domain (missing parts from reference TRBV9 and TRBJ1-6): DSGVTQTPKHLITATGQRVTLRCSPRSGDLSVYWYQQSLDQGLQFLIQYYNGEERAKGNILERFSAQQFPDLHSELNLSSLELGDSALYFCASSGGEVSPLHFGNGTRLTVT.

This rearrangement joins TRBV5-8 to TRBJ1-5, with TRBD1 matching over 10 bases. Germline V lookup: CDR1 SGHTS, CDR2 YDEGEE. The CDR3 is 15 residues long. J gave up 3 bases and V 4 bases, and 4 bases lay outside the gene matches. The chain's CDR3 is CASSQDRGPNQPQHF. Written as DNA, the CDR3 is TGTGCCAGCAGCCAAGACAGGGGGCCCAATCAGCCCCAGCATTTT.

The chain combines TRBV7-2 with TRBJ2-4; 7 positions agree with TRBD1. J was trimmed by 1 base and V by 5 bases; bases with no gene match: 8. The germline V gene encodes CDR1 SGHTA and CDR2 FQGNSA. This CDR3 is 16 amino acids long. The CDR3: CASSPQGIYAKNIQYF. The DNA of the CDR3 is TGTGCCAGCAGCCCACAGGGGATCTATGCCAAAAACATTCAGTACTTC.

The chain combines TRBV24-1 with TRBJ1-5, with D unclear. The CDR3 contains 13 residues. V was trimmed by 6 bases and J by 5 bases, leaving 10 bases between them. The germline CDR1 and CDR2 sequences are KGHDR and SFDVKD. This chain's CDR3 is CATSSGIHQPQHF. CDR3 coding DNA: TGTGCCACCAGTTCGGGGATCCATCAGCCCCAGCATTTT.

The rearrangement links TRBV28 to TRBJ2-3; the match to TRBD1 covers 8 bases. The length of the CDR3 is 16 residues. Germline V gives CDR1 MDHEN, CDR2 SYDVKM. Unmatched junction bases numbered 7, after V lost 5 bases and J lost 0 bases. CDR3 protein: CASSEQGVGSTDTQYF. CDR3 DNA: TGTGCCAGCAGTGAACAGGGGGTTGGGAGCACAGATACGCAGTATTTT.

The V gene is TRBV13, the J gene TRBJ2-2, with TRBD2 matching over 15 bases. V lost 5 bases and J lost 5; bases outside the gene matches: 6. This CDR3 is 17 amino acids long. The germline V gene has CDR1 PRHDT and CDR2 FYEKMQ (reference sequence). The CDR3 bases are TGTGCCAGCAGCCGGACTAGCGGGGGGGCACTAACCGGGGAGCTGTTTTTT. Amino acid sequence: CASSRTSGGALTGELFF. Combining the CDR3 with reference TRBV13 and TRBJ2-2 gives the whole variable domain AAGVIQSPRHLIKEKRETATLKCYPIPRHDTVYWYQQGPGQDPQFLISFYEKMQSDKGSIPDRFSAQQFSDYHSELNMSSLELGDSALYFCASSRTSGGALTGELFFGEGSRLTVL.

The genes are TRBV6-5 and TRBJ1-2, with D possibly being TRBD1 (6 bases). The germline CDR1 and CDR2 sequences are MNHEY and SVGAGI. V was pared by 7 bases and J by 8 bases, with 20 bases between. The CDR3 is 14 residues long. The DNA of the CDR3 is TGTGCCAGCAAAATTGGGACGACAGGTATCGGCTACACCTTC. Encoded protein: CASKIGTTGIGYTF.

The chain is built from TRBV5-6 and TRBJ1-4, with a weak D call TRBD1 (6 bases). The CDR3 has 14 amino acids. Looked up from germline, CDR1 is SGHDT and CDR2 is YYEEEE. V was trimmed by 3 bases and J by 11 bases, leaving 17 bases between them. For the CDR3, the DNA is TGTGCCAGCAGCTCCCCCACTACAGGGACCAAACTGTTTTTT. It is translated as CASSSPTTGTKLFF. The whole variable domain, remainder taken from reference TRBV5-6 and TRBJ1-4, is DAGVTQSPTHLIKTRGQQVTLRCSPKSGHDTVSWYQQALGQGPQFIFQYYEEEERQRGNFPDRFSGHQFPNYSSELNVNALLLGDSALYLCASSSPTTGTKLFFGSGTQLSVL.